This paragraph reports one T cell receptor beta chain. Its antigen remains undetermined. Per-base qualities were not stored, and no clone one base away is much larger. The library was generated by 5' RACE. This sample was sequenced with an Illumina HiSeq 2500. A second PCR of roughly 6 to 11 cycles was performed with a sample-barcoded 5' primer and a J-beta primer mix. Each TCR beta cDNA molecule received a unique molecular identifier from a template-switch 5' adaptor carrying 12 random nucleotides. Each sample yielded at least 2.5 million CDR3-containing paired-end reads. First-strand cDNA was synthesized from all RNA with the Mint cDNA synthesis kit, primed by a TRBC-specific oligonucleotide. All cDNA was treated with uracil-DNA glycosylase and then went through a first 18-cycle PCR with the universal primers M1SS and BC2_uni_R. The published analysis was carried out like this. Each sample was normalized by randomly selecting 1 million high-quality reads, each carrying a distinct molecular identifier. Instead of being binned into consensus sequences, reads that shared molecular identifiers were thrown out. CDR3 identification, clonotype clustering and error correction used MiTCR with a Q25 quality threshold and the strictest error-elimination algorithm. Lower-bound total TCR beta diversity was estimated with a nonparametric unseen species model using Euler transformation. Using fastp at Q25 and MiXCR, TCRdb reprocessed the public reads and kept productive beta chains. Rows with a matching CDR3 protein are joined into one entry that keeps the most common DNA and genes. The V and J calls follow TCRdb's processing rather than the paper's. A total of some 1.7 million distinct CDR3 sequences appear in this sample, roughly 30% of them only once. The ten largest clones capture 7.7% of the sample.

The data belong to a study of blood T cells in healthy people across ages (dated by TCRdb to about 2015). Regarding the study in general: In model experiments, template switching captured roughly one uniquely barcoded TCR beta cDNA molecule for every two T cells. The study measured age-related changes in TCR beta repertoire diversity using deep sequencing normalized with unique cDNA molecular identifiers. Donors of different ages were randomly distributed across sequencing lanes to avoid experimental bias. The donors were divided into four age groups: young (average 16 years), middle-aged (around 37), aged (approximately 64) and long-lived (about 90). The study analyzed two additional independent replicas of 1 million unique cDNA reads from the same blood draw for two donors, one aged 18 to 29 and one aged 80 or older. On the study overall, not on this receptor specifically: A strong correlation was found between observed TCR beta diversity and the percentage of naive T cells measured by flow cytometry. Because donor CMV infection status was unknown, age-related changes in expanded clonotypes were potentially confounded. Bulk unsorted PBMC profiling prevented conclusive comparison of naive and antigen-experienced compartments. The long-lived group showed more naive CD4+ T cells, fewer expanded clones and increased TCR diversity than the aged group, suggesting age selection. Observed TCR beta diversity per million T cells fell roughly linearly with age, and a significant reduction was already apparent by age around 40. Estimates of total diversity based on one million sequenced T cells were considered lower bounds and underestimates.

The CDR3 sequence holds 15 residues, the cysteine and phenylalanine included. The CDR3 DNA has 45 bases and is translated from base 1. V is cut by 5 bases and J by 0 bases, and the space between the germline ends is 13 bases. CDR1 and CDR2 were assigned from the germline V gene (reference sequence) as LGHDT and YNNKEL. Systemically healthy Caucasian individuals from Russia, some 36 in total and aged roughly 6 to 95 years, were included as donors. Each donor gave approximately 10 milliliters of peripheral blood, collected into EDTA-treated Vacutainer tubes. Ficoll-Paque density-gradient centrifugation was used to isolate PBMCs, with at least 6.5 million per sample. Total RNA, at least 5.5 micrograms per sample, was extracted from PBMCs with Trizol reagent. For every donor, an aliquot of PBMCs went through flow cytometry to measure the percentages of naive CD45RAhigh/CD27high T cells.

Recombination linked TRBV3-1 to TRBJ2-5; the D gene is perhaps TRBD1, on 5 matching bases. The clonotype originates from a woman aged 25 to 39 in good health. The sequenced sample consisted of blood. CDR3 reads: CASSNLMGHQETQYF. The DNA reads as follows: TGTGCCAGCAGCAACCTCATGGGGCACCAAGAGACCCAGTACTTC.